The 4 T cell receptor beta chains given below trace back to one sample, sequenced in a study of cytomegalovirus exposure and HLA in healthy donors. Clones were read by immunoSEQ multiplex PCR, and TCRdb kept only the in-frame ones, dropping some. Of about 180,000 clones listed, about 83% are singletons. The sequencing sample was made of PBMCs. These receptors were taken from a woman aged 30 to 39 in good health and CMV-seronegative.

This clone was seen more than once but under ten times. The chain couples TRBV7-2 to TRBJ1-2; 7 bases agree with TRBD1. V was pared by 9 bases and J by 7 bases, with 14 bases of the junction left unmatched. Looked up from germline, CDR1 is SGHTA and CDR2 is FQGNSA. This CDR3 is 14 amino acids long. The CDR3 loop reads CASDLVAGGGGYTF. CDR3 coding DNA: TGTGCCAGTGACCTAGTGGCAGGGGGAGGTGGCTACACCTTC.

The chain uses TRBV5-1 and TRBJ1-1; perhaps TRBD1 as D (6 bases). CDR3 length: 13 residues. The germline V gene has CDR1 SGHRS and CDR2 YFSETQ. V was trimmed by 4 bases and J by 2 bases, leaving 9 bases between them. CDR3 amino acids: CASSRGQNTEAFF. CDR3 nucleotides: TGCGCCAGCAGCCGGGGACAAAACACTGAAGCTTTCTTT.

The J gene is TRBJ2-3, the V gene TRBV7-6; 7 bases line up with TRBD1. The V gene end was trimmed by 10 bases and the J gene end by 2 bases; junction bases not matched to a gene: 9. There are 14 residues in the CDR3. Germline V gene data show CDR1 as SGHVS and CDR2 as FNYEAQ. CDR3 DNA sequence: TGTGCCATCCAACAGGGGCCGTACACAGATACGCAGTATTTT. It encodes CAIQQGPYTDTQYF.

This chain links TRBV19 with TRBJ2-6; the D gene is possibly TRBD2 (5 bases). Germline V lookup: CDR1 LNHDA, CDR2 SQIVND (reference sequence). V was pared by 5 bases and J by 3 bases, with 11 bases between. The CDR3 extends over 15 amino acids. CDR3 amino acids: CASSPLRVGANVLTF. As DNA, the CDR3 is TGTGCCAGTAGTCCCCTGCGGGTTGGGGCCAACGTCCTGACTTTC.